The sequence of this T cell receptor beta chain was determined in a study of graft-versus-host responses after intestinal transplantation. Points on this clone: The antigen is not known.

Sequencing used immunoSEQ multiplex PCR; TCRdb keeps in-frame clones, though not all of them. Seen here are about 19,000 clones, 86% observed once, and the top ten hold 9.4%. Study-level results: Clonal ratios of graft-versus-host to host-versus-graft in allografts were high for patients exhibiting graft-donor T cell macrochimerism.

Trimming pared 2 bases from V and 6 bases from J, leaving 16 bases between. CDR1 is MNHEY, CDR2 SMNVEV, per germline (reference sequence). The CDR3 loop spans 16 amino acids. Here the sequenced sample was PBMCs, taken around 230 days after intestinal transplant. This TCR came from a human patient who received an intestinal transplant, so some T cells may come from the graft donor. This chain joins TRBV27 and TRBJ2-2; possible D gene TRBD1, 5 bases. CDR3 nucleotides: TGTGCCAGCAGTTTAGGTGCAGGGTATAAAGCCGGGGAGCTGTTTTTT. It is translated as CASSLGAGYKAGELFF.